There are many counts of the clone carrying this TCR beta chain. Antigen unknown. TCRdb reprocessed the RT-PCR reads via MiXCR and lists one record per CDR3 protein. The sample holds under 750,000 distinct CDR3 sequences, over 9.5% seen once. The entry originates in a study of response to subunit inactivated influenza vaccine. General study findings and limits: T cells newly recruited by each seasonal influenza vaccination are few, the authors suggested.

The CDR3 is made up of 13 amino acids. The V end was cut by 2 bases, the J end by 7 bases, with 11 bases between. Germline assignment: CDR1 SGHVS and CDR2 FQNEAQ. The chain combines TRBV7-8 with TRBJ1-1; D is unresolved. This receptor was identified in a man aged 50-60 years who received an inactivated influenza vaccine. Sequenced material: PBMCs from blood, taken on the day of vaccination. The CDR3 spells CASSLPGPIEAFF. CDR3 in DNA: TGTGCCAGCAGCTTACCGGGCCCAATTGAAGCTTTCTTT. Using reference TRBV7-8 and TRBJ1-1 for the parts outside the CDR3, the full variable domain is GAGVSQSPRYKVAKRGQDVALRCDPISGHVSLFWYQQALGQGPEFLTYFQNEAQLDKSGLPSDRFFAERPEGSVSTLKIQRTQQEDSAVYLCASSLPGPIEAFFGQGTRLTVV.